This T cell receptor beta chain was found in a study of graft-versus-host responses after intestinal transplantation. Study at large: Every recipient had anti-thymocyte globulin induction and three to four years of tacrolimus plus steroids.

This clone turned up a few times. Its target is unknown. TCRdb keeps only in-frame clones here, not all; method: immunoSEQ multiplex PCR. The data contain some 76,000 clones, around 87% of them seen just once; the ten biggest clones take up around 7.8%. Findings and limits, study-wide: The authors found GvH clones in recipient marrow, some appearing first in ileum or blood.

The CDR3 has 13 residues. V was clipped by 0 bases and J by 12 bases; unmatched bases: 4. Germline V gives CDR1 MGHRA, CDR2 YSYEKL. Here the sequenced sample was unstimulated CD8+ T cells sorted from spleen or lymph node cells, taken before transplant. This clonotype originated in a human donor who was the organ donor for an intestinal transplant. The chain couples TRBV4-1 to TRBJ1-5; 8 bases align to TRBD1. The CDR3 sequence is CASSQDPGGVQHF. Written as DNA, the CDR3 is TGCGCCAGCAGCCAAGATCCAGGGGGCGTCCAGCATTTT.